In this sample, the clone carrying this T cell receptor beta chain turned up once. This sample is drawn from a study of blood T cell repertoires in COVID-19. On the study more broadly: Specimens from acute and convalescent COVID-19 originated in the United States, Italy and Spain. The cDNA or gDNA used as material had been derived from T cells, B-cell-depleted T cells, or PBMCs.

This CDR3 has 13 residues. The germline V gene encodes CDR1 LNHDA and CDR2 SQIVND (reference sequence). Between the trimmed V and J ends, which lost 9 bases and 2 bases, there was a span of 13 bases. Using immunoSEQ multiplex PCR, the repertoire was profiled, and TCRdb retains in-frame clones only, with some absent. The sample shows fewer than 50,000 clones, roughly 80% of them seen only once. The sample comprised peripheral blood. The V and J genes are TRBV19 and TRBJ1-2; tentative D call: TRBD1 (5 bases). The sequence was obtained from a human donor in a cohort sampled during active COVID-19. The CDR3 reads CASRIDRNYGYTF. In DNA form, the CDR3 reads TGTGCCAGCCGTATCGACAGAAACTATGGCTACACCTTC.